Below are 19 T cell receptor beta chains sequenced from a single sample in a study of blood T cell repertoires in COVID-19. TCRdb's copy holds only in-frame clones and misses some; the assay was immunoSEQ multiplex PCR. Altogether fewer than 200,000 clones are present, 82% being singletons, with the ten largest covering roughly 7.1%. The sequencing input was peripheral blood. The receptors here all came from a woman in her sixties or seventies with COVID-19, enrolled during active disease.

This rearrangement joins TRBV20-1 to TRBJ2-3, with 7 bases that match TRBD1. The CDR3 runs 14 residues. The junction had 3 bases not matched to a gene; V was cut back by 3 bases and J by 0 bases. Germline assignment: CDR1 DFQATT and CDR2 SNEGSKA (reference sequence). The CDR3 coding sequence is TGCAGTGCTAGTGTGACAGGGAGCACAGATACGCAGTATTTT. Its translation: CSASVTGSTDTQYF.

The chain links TRBV11-2 to TRBJ2-5, with 8 bases identical to TRBD2. Per the germline V gene, CDR1 is SGHAT and CDR2 is FQNNGV. There are 16 residues in the CDR3. The J segment lost 4 bases and the V segment lost 5 bases, leaving 12 bases of the junction unmatched. CDR3 in amino acids: CASSPRASGSGETQYF. CDR3 DNA: TGTGCCAGCAGCCCTCGGGCTAGCGGGTCTGGAGAGACCCAGTACTTC. Supplemented by reference TRBV11-2 and TRBJ2-5, the full variable domain reads EAGVAQSPRYKIIEKRQSVAFWCNPISGHATLYWYQQILGQGPKLLIQFQNNGVVDDSQLPKDRFSAERLKGVDSTLKIQPAKLEDSAVYLCASSPRASGSGETQYFGPGTRLLVL.

J is TRBJ2-1 and V is TRBV11-3; no firm D call. The CDR3 spans 13 residues. Germline V gene sequence: CDR1 SGHNT, CDR2 YENEEA. Between the trimmed V and J ends, which lost 4 bases and 0 bases, there was a span of 4 bases. The CDR3 loop is CASSSVSYNEQFF. The CDR3 DNA sequence: TGTGCCAGCAGCTCAGTCTCCTACAATGAGCAGTTCTTC. Drawing the rest from reference TRBV11-3 and TRBJ2-1, the complete variable domain is EAGVVQSPRYKIIEKKQPVAFWCNPISGHNTLYWYLQNLGQGPELLIRYENEEAVDDSQLPKDRFSAERLKGVDSTLKIQPAELGDSAVYLCASSSVSYNEQFFGPGTRLTVL.

The chain couples TRBV10-3 to TRBJ2-5; 12 bases are a match to TRBD2. There are 14 residues in the CDR3. Germline V lookup: CDR1 ENHRY, CDR2 SYGVKD. The J segment lost 4 bases and the V segment lost 5 bases, leaving 2 bases of the junction unmatched. In nucleotides, the CDR3 is TGTGCCATCAGTACGGGACTAGCGGGAGAGACCCAGTACTTC. Encoded protein: CAISTGLAGETQYF.

J is TRBJ1-2 and V is TRBV21-1; the D call of TRBD1 is as the table states it, not checked on the DNA. TRBV21-1 is tagged as a pseudogene. The CDR3 totals 14 residues. The CDR3 spells CASSNRTGDTEYTF. The DNA for the CDR3 is TGTGCCAGCAGCAACAGGACAGGGGACACCGAATACACCTTC.

This clone was counted only a few times. The rearrangement uses TRBV7-2 and TRBJ2-1, with TRBD2 as a possible D gene (6 bases). This CDR3 has 16 amino acids. Germline values: CDR1 SGHTA, CDR2 FQGNSA. Deletions cut 6 bases from V and 0 bases from J, with 15 bases between. Here the CDR3 reads CASRYRPGSSYNEQFF. The CDR3 DNA is TGTGCCAGCAGATACCGTCCCGGGAGCTCCTACAATGAGCAGTTCTTC.

J is TRBJ2-3 and V is TRBV15; 7 nucleotides line up with TRBD1. This CDR3 spans 17 amino acids. Germline V gene sequence: CDR1 LNHNV, CDR2 YYDKDF (reference sequence). V lost 3 bases, J lost 4 bases, and 13 bases stayed unmatched. The CDR3 protein is CATSRERDSFNPDTQYF. CDR3 DNA sequence: TGTGCCACCAGCAGGGAAAGGGACAGCTTTAATCCAGATACGCAGTATTTT.

The chain couples TRBV5-1 to TRBJ2-1; a weak D match, TRBD2 (6 bases). V gave up 3 bases and J gave up 5 bases, with 12 bases separating them. The CDR3 covers 14 residues. Germline assignment: CDR1 SGHRS and CDR2 YFSETQ. The CDR3 loop is CASSSGDSHNEQFF. The CDR3 DNA is TGCGCCAGCAGCTCGGGAGACAGCCACAATGAGCAGTTCTTC.

This rearrangement joins TRBV5-8 to TRBJ1-3; D gene unclear. This CDR3 has 14 residues. Deletions cut 0 bases from V and 4 bases from J, with 8 bases between. CDR1 is SGHTS, CDR2 YDEGEE, per germline. The CDR3 DNA sequence: TGTGCCAGCAGCTTGGTCCACAACGGAAACACCATATATTTT. Protein: CASSLVHNGNTIYF.

The chain links TRBV5-4 to TRBJ1-1; 7 positions match TRBD1. Germline V gives CDR1 SGHNT, CDR2 YYREEE (reference sequence). Germline trimming cut 1 base from V and 1 base from J; bases unmatched to any gene: 4. The CDR3 covers 15 residues. The CDR3: CASSLRQGANTEAFF. CDR3 nucleotides: TGTGCCAGCAGCTTGCGACAGGGAGCGAACACTGAAGCTTTCTTT.

The V call is TRBV16, the J call TRBJ2-7; the D is unclear. Germline V CDR1 and CDR2: KGHSY, FQNENV. This CDR3 contains 12 residues. Trimming pared 0 bases from V and 4 bases from J, leaving 4 bases between. The CDR3 nucleotides are TGTGCCAGCAGCCAATCCGGGTACGAGCAGTACGTC. Protein: CASSQSGYEQYV.

This clone was picked up a small number of times. J is TRBJ1-4 and V is TRBV7-9; unclear D gene. CDR1 and CDR2 (germline): SEHNR, FQNEAQ (reference sequence). This CDR3 spans 17 amino acids. V was trimmed by 4 bases and J by 0 bases, leaving 15 bases between them. As DNA, the CDR3 is TGTGCCAGCAGCTCCCTCAGCGTCCGGGCAACTAATGAAAAACTGTTTTTT. It is translated as CASSSLSVRATNEKLFF.

There are a few counts of this clone. The J gene is TRBJ2-7, the V gene TRBV5-1; 13 bases match TRBD2. The CDR3 totals 17 residues. CDR1 and CDR2 (germline): SGHRS, YFSETQ. V trimming: 4 bases; J trimming: 4 bases; junction bases outside the gene matches: 11. Here the CDR3 DNA reads TGCGCCAGCAGCCCGAGGACTAGCGGGAGATTAAAATACGAGCAGTACTTC. Protein: CASSPRTSGRLKYEQYF.

J is TRBJ2-1 and V is TRBV11-3; 12 bases map to TRBD1. This CDR3 is built from 15 residues. J gave up 7 bases and V 5 bases, and 6 bases lay outside the gene matches. CDR1 SGHNT and CDR2 YENEEA come from the germline V gene. The CDR3 reads CASSLGQGAGNEQFF. Here the CDR3 DNA reads TGTGCCAGCAGCCTGGGACAGGGGGCTGGAAATGAGCAGTTCTTC.

The J gene is TRBJ2-5, the V gene TRBV7-3; a weak D match, TRBD1 (5 bases). Per germline, CDR1 SGHTA and CDR2 FQGTGA. This CDR3 has 15 residues. The V and J ends lost 2 bases and 5 bases respectively, with 15 bases between them. CDR3 amino acids: CASSLAGDPGETQYF. The CDR3 DNA reads as TGTGCCAGCAGCTTAGCTGGGGATCCAGGGGAGACCCAGTACTTC.

This clone was counted a few times. This sequence joins TRBV28 and TRBJ2-7; D may be TRBD2 (6 bases). Between the trimmed V and J ends, which lost 2 bases and 4 bases, there was a span of 12 bases. CDR1 and CDR2 from the germline V gene are MDHEN and SYDVKM. This CDR3 spans 14 amino acids. In DNA, the CDR3 is TGTGCCAGCAGTTTAAACGGGAGAGGGTACGAGCAGTACTTC. Residues: CASSLNGRGYEQYF.

The rearrangement links TRBV29-1 to TRBJ1-2; 12 nucleotides agree with TRBD1. The CDR3 runs 12 residues. Looked up from germline, CDR1 is SQVTM and CDR2 is ANQGSEA. Trimming removed 6 bases from V and 8 bases from J; junction bases left unmatched: 4. CDR3 DNA: TGCAGCGTCGGAGGGACAGGGGGCGGCTACACCTTC. It specifies CSVGGTGGGYTF.

The chain links TRBV11-2 to TRBJ2-5; 10 bases map to TRBD2. V was pared by 6 bases and J by 0 bases, with 16 bases of the junction left unmatched. The CDR3 extends over 19 amino acids. CDR1 and CDR2 from the germline V gene are SGHAT and FQNNGV. DNA for the CDR3: TGTGCCAGCAGTGCGACAGTGCTAGCGGGGGCCAAGTACCAAGAGACCCAGTACTTC. This translates into CASSATVLAGAKYQETQYF.

The genes are TRBV9 and TRBJ2-1, with TRBD1 matching over 10 bases. Trimming at V came to 0 bases and at J to 9 bases, leaving 6 bases not matched to a gene. Germline V gene data show CDR1 as SGDLS and CDR2 as YYNGEE. The CDR3 runs to 15 residues. The CDR3 nucleotides are TGTGCCAGCAGCGTAGAGACAGGGGGCTCAGGTGAGCAGTTCTTC. Its protein product is CASSVETGGSGEQFF.